These T cell receptor beta chains were read from a single sample in a study of cytomegalovirus exposure and HLA in healthy donors. Sequencing used immunoSEQ multiplex PCR; TCRdb keeps in-frame clones, though not all of them. The sample holds around 99,000 clones; around 73% are singletons and the top ten take roughly 8%. The sequenced material came from PBMCs. These receptors all stem from a man younger than 45 in good health and CMV-seronegative. Both conserved end residues are part of each CDR3. The order of the fields is clone size, D gene, J gene, V gene, CDR3 DNA, CDR3 protein. The D gene is left open where the match is weak. Where a row states a size, it is once, few, many or the class of an expanded clone; other rows omit it.

abundance: NA; d_gene: TRBD1; j_gene: TRBJ2-1; v_gene: TRBV7-3; CDR3nt: TGTGCCAGCAGCTTAGGGGGGTTTGGACAGGGTTACAATGAGCAGTTCTTC; CDR3aa: CASSLGGFGQGYNEQFF
abundance: NA; d_gene: TRBD2; j_gene: TRBJ2-5; v_gene: TRBV28; CDR3nt: TGTGCCAGCAGGGCGGGGGGAGAGACCCAGTACTTC; CDR3aa: CASRAGGETQYF
abundance: NA; d_gene: TRBD1; j_gene: TRBJ2-7; v_gene: TRBV5-1; CDR3nt: TGCGCCAGCAGCAATAGACAGGGAACCTACGAGCAGTACTTC; CDR3aa: CASSNRQGTYEQYF
abundance: NA; d_gene: TRBD2; j_gene: TRBJ2-7; v_gene: TRBV5-1; CDR3nt: TGCGCCAGCAGCACGGGACTAGCGGGGGCCTACTACGAGCAGTACTTC; CDR3aa: CASSTGLAGAYYEQYF
abundance: NA; d_gene: TRBD1; j_gene: TRBJ2-7; v_gene: TRBV5-1; CDR3nt: TGCGCCAGTACCGGGACAGGGTCCTACGAGCAGTACTTC; CDR3aa: CASTGTGSYEQYF
abundance: NA; d_gene: NA; j_gene: TRBJ1-2; v_gene: TRBV19; CDR3nt: TGTGCCAGTAGTCCGACAGTTACTAACTATGGCTACACCTTC; CDR3aa: CASSPTVTNYGYTF
abundance: once; d_gene: TRBD1; j_gene: TRBJ1-5; v_gene: TRBV7-9; CDR3nt: TGTGCCAGCGCCTGGGGGACAGGGAGCAATCAGCCCCAGCATTTT; CDR3aa: CASAWGTGSNQPQHF
abundance: NA; d_gene: NA; j_gene: TRBJ1-1; v_gene: TRBV20-1; CDR3nt: TGCAGTGCTTATGCGTACGCTGAAGCTTTCTTT; CDR3aa: CSAYAYAEAFF
abundance: NA; d_gene: NA; j_gene: TRBJ2-1; v_gene: TRBV30; CDR3nt: TGTGCCTGGAGTGTGGACTATCTCGACAATGAGCAGTTCTTC; CDR3aa: CAWSVDYLDNEQFF
abundance: NA; d_gene: TRBD1; j_gene: TRBJ2-2; v_gene: TRBV19; CDR3nt: TGTGCCAGTAGTACGACAGGGGTGGCCGGGGAGCTGTTTTTT; CDR3aa: CASSTTGVAGELFF
abundance: NA; d_gene: TRBD2; j_gene: TRBJ2-1; v_gene: TRBV5-1; CDR3nt: TGCGCCAGCAGCCCAGGAGAAGCGGGGCCGTACAATGAGCAGTTCTTC; CDR3aa: CASSPGEAGPYNEQFF
abundance: NA; d_gene: TRBD2; j_gene: TRBJ2-1; v_gene: TRBV19; CDR3nt: TGTGCCAGTAGTACGAGACTAGCGGGCTACAATGAGCAGTTCTTC; CDR3aa: CASSTRLAGYNEQFF
abundance: NA; d_gene: TRBD2; j_gene: TRBJ2-1; v_gene: TRBV30; CDR3nt: TGTGCCTGGGCGAATATATATCCCGGGACTAGCGGGGGGAGCTCCTACAATGAGCAGTTCTTC; CDR3aa: CAWANIYPGTSGGSSYNEQFF
abundance: few; d_gene: NA; j_gene: TRBJ2-3; v_gene: TRBV19; CDR3nt: TGTGCCAGTAGTCCCTCTCTTACGAACGACTTAACAGATACGCAGTATTTT; CDR3aa: CASSPSLTNDLTDTQYF
abundance: NA; d_gene: NA; j_gene: TRBJ2-3; v_gene: TRBV28; CDR3nt: TGTGCCAGCAGTCCCCTTTCCCTAGCGGATACGCAGTATTTT; CDR3aa: CASSPLSLADTQYF
abundance: few; d_gene: TRBD1; j_gene: TRBJ1-4; v_gene: TRBV19; CDR3nt: TGTGCCAGTAGTGGGGACAGAGGAGGTGAAAAACTGTTTTTT; CDR3aa: CASSGDRGGEKLFF
abundance: NA; d_gene: TRBD1; j_gene: TRBJ1-5; v_gene: TRBV2; CDR3nt: TGTGCCAGCAGTACAGGGGTTCCTCAGCCCCAGCATTTT; CDR3aa: CASSTGVPQPQHF
abundance: few; d_gene: NA; j_gene: TRBJ2-2; v_gene: TRBV7-9; CDR3nt: TGTGCCAGCAGCTCTACCTGGACCGGGGAGCTGTTTTTT; CDR3aa: CASSSTWTGELFF
abundance: once; d_gene: TRBD1; j_gene: TRBJ2-7; v_gene: TRBV5-1; CDR3nt: TGCGCCAGCAGCTTCGGACAGGGGGCGGTTTACGAGCAGTACTTC; CDR3aa: CASSFGQGAVYEQYF
abundance: NA; d_gene: TRBD2; j_gene: TRBJ2-5; v_gene: TRBV11-1; CDR3nt: TGTGCCAGCAGCTTAGGGTTTCTAGCGGGGGGCCGGGAGACCCAGTACTTC; CDR3aa: CASSLGFLAGGRETQYF
abundance: NA; d_gene: TRBD2; j_gene: TRBJ2-5; v_gene: TRBV2; CDR3nt: TGTGCCAGCAGACTAGCGGGGGCTGGGGAGACCCAGTACTTC; CDR3aa: CASRLAGAGETQYF
abundance: NA; d_gene: NA; j_gene: TRBJ2-7; v_gene: TRBV5-6; CDR3nt: TGTGCCAGCACCTTCCGCGGAACCTACGAGCAGTACTTC; CDR3aa: CASTFRGTYEQYF
abundance: NA; d_gene: NA; j_gene: TRBJ2-3; v_gene: TRBV9; CDR3nt: TGTGCCAGCAGCGTAGAGGAGAGCACAGATACGCAGTATTTT; CDR3aa: CASSVEESTDTQYF
abundance: NA; d_gene: NA; j_gene: TRBJ2-2; v_gene: TRBV11-3; CDR3nt: TGTGCCCAGGGCCGGGTGGACACCGGGGAGCTGTTTTTT; CDR3aa: CAQGRVDTGELFF
abundance: NA; d_gene: TRBD1; j_gene: TRBJ2-2; v_gene: TRBV5-4; CDR3nt: TGTGCCAGCAGTCCTGTTCGGGACAGAAGCACCGGGGAGCTGTTTTTT; CDR3aa: CASSPVRDRSTGELFF
abundance: NA; d_gene: TRBD1; j_gene: TRBJ2-7; v_gene: TRBV4-1; CDR3nt: TGCGCCAGCAGCTCCTCCGGGACAGGGTTCTCCTACGAGCAGTACTTC; CDR3aa: CASSSSGTGFSYEQYF
abundance: NA; d_gene: TRBD1; j_gene: TRBJ2-1; v_gene: TRBV7-9; CDR3nt: TGTGCCAGCAGCCCCCGACAGGGACGCAATGAGCAGTTCTTC; CDR3aa: CASSPRQGRNEQFF
abundance: NA; d_gene: NA; j_gene: TRBJ2-1; v_gene: TRBV27; CDR3nt: TGTGCCAGCAGCCCGCGCGACAGGCCTCTGAACAATGAGCAGTTCTTC; CDR3aa: CASSPRDRPLNNEQFF
abundance: NA; d_gene: NA; j_gene: TRBJ1-1; v_gene: TRBV10-3; CDR3nt: TGTGCCATCAGAGCAGGGGACACTGAAGCTTTCTTT; CDR3aa: CAIRAGDTEAFF
abundance: few; d_gene: NA; j_gene: TRBJ1-6; v_gene: TRBV6-1; CDR3nt: TGTGCCAGCAGTGCCGGGACACAAGCTAATTCACCCCTCCACTTT; CDR3aa: CASSAGTQANSPLHF
abundance: NA; d_gene: TRBD1; j_gene: TRBJ2-5; v_gene: TRBV29-1; CDR3nt: TGCAGCGTTGAGAGGCAGGGGGCTTTCCAAGAGACCCAGTACTTC; CDR3aa: CSVERQGAFQETQYF
abundance: NA; d_gene: NA; j_gene: TRBJ1-2; v_gene: TRBV6-1; CDR3nt: TGTGCCAGCAGTGAAGCAGGTGGGGGCGCGTTCGGCTACACCTTC; CDR3aa: CASSEAGGGAFGYTF
abundance: NA; d_gene: NA; j_gene: TRBJ1-3; v_gene: TRBV28; CDR3nt: TGTGCCAGCGGTCAGGGGATCTCTGGAAACACCATATATTTT; CDR3aa: CASGQGISGNTIYF
abundance: NA; d_gene: TRBD2; j_gene: TRBJ2-1; v_gene: TRBV19; CDR3nt: TGTGCCAGTAGTATAGGGCGGGGGGATAGGAATGAGCAGTTCTTC; CDR3aa: CASSIGRGDRNEQFF
abundance: NA; d_gene: NA; j_gene: TRBJ2-7; v_gene: TRBV6-5; CDR3nt: TGTGCCAGCAGTTCTCCTCCGACAACCCCTTACGAGCAGTACTTC; CDR3aa: CASSSPPTTPYEQYF
abundance: NA; d_gene: NA; j_gene: TRBJ1-5; v_gene: TRBV7-8; CDR3nt: TGTGCCAGCAGCAACAGAGAGAATCAGCCCCAGCATTTT; CDR3aa: CASSNRENQPQHF
abundance: NA; d_gene: NA; j_gene: TRBJ1-5; v_gene: TRBV5-4; CDR3nt: TGTGCCAGCAGCTTGGATGCAGGGAATGGTCAGCCCCAGCATTTT; CDR3aa: CASSLDAGNGQPQHF
abundance: NA; d_gene: NA; j_gene: TRBJ1-6; v_gene: TRBV6-1; CDR3nt: TGTGCCAGCAGTGAAGAACGGGGAGGTAATTCACCCCTCCACTTT; CDR3aa: CASSEERGGNSPLHF
abundance: NA; d_gene: TRBD2; j_gene: TRBJ2-5; v_gene: TRBV6-1; CDR3nt: TGTGCCAGCAGTGAGATTGGGACTATTCTTAAGACCCAGTACTTC; CDR3aa: CASSEIGTILKTQYF
abundance: NA; d_gene: NA; j_gene: TRBJ1-1; v_gene: TRBV7-9; CDR3nt: TGTGCCAGCAGCCCCTCGACCGGACAGACCTACCTTGAAGCTTTCTTT; CDR3aa: CASSPSTGQTYLEAFF
abundance: NA; d_gene: NA; j_gene: TRBJ2-1; v_gene: TRBV7-3; CDR3nt: TGTGCCAGCAGCACGCCACCGGGACAAGGACGAGACAATGAGCAGTTCTTC; CDR3aa: CASSTPPGQGRDNEQFF
abundance: NA; d_gene: TRBD1; j_gene: TRBJ2-5; v_gene: TRBV5-4; CDR3nt: TGTGCCAGCAGCCCGGGACAGACCTCGGGGACCCAGTACTTC; CDR3aa: CASSPGQTSGTQYF
abundance: NA; d_gene: NA; j_gene: TRBJ1-5; v_gene: TRBV2; CDR3nt: TGTGCCAGCAGTGACAGGAATCAGCCCCAGCATTTT; CDR3aa: CASSDRNQPQHF
abundance: NA; d_gene: NA; j_gene: TRBJ2-7; v_gene: TRBV30; CDR3nt: TGTGCCTGGAGTGTCGTGGTTTCGAGCGAGCAGTACTTC; CDR3aa: CAWSVVVSSEQYF
abundance: NA; d_gene: NA; j_gene: TRBJ2-6; v_gene: TRBV2; CDR3nt: TGTGCCAGCAGTGTTGGGCGCTCTGGGGCCAACGTCCTGACTTTC; CDR3aa: CASSVGRSGANVLTF
abundance: NA; d_gene: TRBD1; j_gene: TRBJ2-7; v_gene: TRBV5-1; CDR3nt: TGCGCCAGCAGCGCGCTACAGGGGACCTCCTACGAGCAGTACTTC; CDR3aa: CASSALQGTSYEQYF
abundance: NA; d_gene: TRBD2; j_gene: TRBJ2-3; v_gene: TRBV30; CDR3nt: TGTGCCTGGAGTGGGTTAGCGGGGTACACAGATACGCAGTATTTT; CDR3aa: CAWSGLAGYTDTQYF
abundance: NA; d_gene: TRBD2; j_gene: TRBJ2-3; v_gene: TRBV9; CDR3nt: TGTGCCAGCAACGCGGGAGGGCCAACTACGCAGTATTTT; CDR3aa: CASNAGGPTTQYF
abundance: NA; d_gene: NA; j_gene: TRBJ2-3; v_gene: TRBV4-1; CDR3nt: TGCGCCAGCAGCCAAGGCCCTCAGGGCACAGATACGCAGTATTTT; CDR3aa: CASSQGPQGTDTQYF
abundance: NA; d_gene: NA; j_gene: TRBJ2-3; v_gene: TRBV27; CDR3nt: TGTGCCAGCAGTTTATCTGGGGCCACTAGCACAGATACGCAGTATTTT; CDR3aa: CASSLSGATSTDTQYF